These T cell receptor beta chains were read from a single sample in a study of CXCR3-negative and CXCR3-positive naive CD8 T cells. TCRdb reprocessed the 5' RACE reads and keeps a single row for each CDR3 protein, giving no DNA. The sample totals 75,000 to 95,000 distinct CDR3 sequences. The specimen was naive CXCR3- CD8+ T cells from blood. The receptor source for this set is a human donor in good health. Some clones in this sample may be carry-over from other donors' samples. The CDR3 runs from the conserved cysteine through the conserved F or W.

V gene,J gene,CDR3 protein
TRBV9,TRBJ2-1,CANSGLAGGTEQFF
TRBV29-1,TRBJ2-2,CSVEPLDRGSTGELFF
TRBV28,TRBJ2-5,CASSPSPHSYQETQYF
TRBV7-2,TRBJ2-7,CASSLARDRPYEQYF
TRBV7-9,TRBJ2-5,CASSSAGTSGDQETQYF
TRBV3-1,TRBJ1-6,CASSPSWDSYNSPLHF
TRBV29-1,TRBJ2-2,CSVEEGSGGTGELFF
TRBV20-1,TRBJ1-1,CSALTRQGPEAFF
TRBV20-1,TRBJ2-1,CSAAAFPRNNEQFF
TRBV7-9,TRBJ1-1,CASTRDTEAFF
TRBV29-1,TRBJ1-2,CSVEDPQYGYTF
TRBV5-4,TRBJ2-5,CASSRTGGGTQETQYF
TRBV25-1,TRBJ1-2,CASSDRQEGYGYTF
TRBV4-2,TRBJ1-1,CASSQQLDGTEAFF
TRBV5-6,TRBJ2-1,CASSNRLAGYNEQFF
TRBV29-1,TRBJ1-1,CSVTRMNTEAFF
TRBV7-9,TRBJ1-1,CASSPGTGYTEAFF
TRBV23-1,TRBJ2-1,CASRAGDYNEQFF
TRBV29-1,TRBJ1-3,CSAWTGAGNTIYF
TRBV7-2,TRBJ2-7,CASSDPYEQYF
TRBV5-4,TRBJ2-1,CASRKSGRIDEQFF
TRBV2,TRBJ2-1,CASRSGIGDLGGNEQFF
TRBV7-9,TRBJ2-7,CASDTGSTGEQYF
TRBV21-1,TRBJ2-7,CASSKQGGRAKWRYEQYF
TRBV20-1,TRBJ1-5,CSARDRGAAGQPQHF
TRBV7-6,TRBJ2-7,CASRPGTGTHEQYF
TRBV13,TRBJ1-1,CASSLESTEAFF
TRBV7-9,TRBJ1-2,CASSAPGQGPYGYTF
TRBV4-3,TRBJ2-7,CASSQDASYEQYF
TRBV29-1,TRBJ2-7,CSVRTYTYEQYF
TRBV7-9,TRBJ2-1,CASSFYSLAGGHEQFF
TRBV21-1,TRBJ2-3,CASTLGLAGGSDTQYF
TRBV29-1,TRBJ2-7,CSVLRGSYEQYF
TRBV3-1,TRBJ1-5,CASSQDGYSNQPQHF
TRBV10-3,TRBJ2-1,CAISEVVAGGNEQSF
TRBV7-9,TRBJ2-1,CASSPAGLSYNEQFF
TRBV7-9,TRBJ2-3,CASSLRDTETQYF
TRBV30,TRBJ1-2,CAWEAEWGYGYTF
TRBV2,TRBJ2-1,CASSRGIGDNEQFF
TRBV29-1,TRBJ1-1,CSVEIPGESMNTEAFF
TRBV14,TRBJ1-1,CASSQEGRGYTEAFF
TRBV7-6,TRBJ2-2,CASSLEWGNTGELLF
TRBV7-9,TRBJ2-1,CASSFDRGNEQFF
TRBV11-2,TRBJ2-1,CASSLGAGAGEQFF
TRBV29-1,TRBJ1-1,CSVDPLGGRGAFF
TRBV2,TRBJ2-1,CASSAASGKNYTEQFF
TRBV19,TRBJ2-3,CAFPSGGTDTQYF
TRBV12-3/TRBV12-4,TRBJ2-3,CASSLAVAEGGVTDTQYF
TRBV14,TRBJ1-6,CASSQEVNSPLHF
TRBV7-9,TRBJ2-7,CASSPSSGSVSSYEQYF
TRBV28,TRBJ2-5,CASSPSGVRETQYF
TRBV29-1,TRBJ2-3,CSEETLAGGLTDTQYF
TRBV5-1,TRBJ2-1,CASSLGSGRAEYNEQFF
TRBV29-1,TRBJ1-2,CSVGSDLEIYGYTF
TRBV28,TRBJ2-5,CASSLSDSGETQYF